This TCR beta chain was captured by sequencing in a study of T cell changes during pregnancy in multiple sclerosis. Libraries were prepared by immunoSEQ multiplex PCR; TCRdb keeps only in-frame clonotypes and omits some of them. The repertoire holds approximately 30,000 clones, roughly 90% seen once, with approximately 8% in the top ten. V was pared by 6 bases and J by 0 bases, with 7 bases between. The CDR3 runs to 14 residues. Germline values: CDR1 SGHTS, CDR2 YDEGEE. This TCR derives from a female donor with multiple sclerosis, enrolled in a pregnancy study. The chain couples TRBV5-8 to TRBJ1-6; D is uncertain. Sequenced material: CD8+ T cells from peripheral blood mononuclear cells, taken before pregnancy. As DNA, the CDR3 is TGTGCCAGCAATCCCGGCTCCTATAATTCACCCCTCCACTTT. Translated, it gives CASNPGSYNSPLHF.